A selection of T cell receptor beta chains follows, all from one sample in a study of blood T cell repertoires in COVID-19. Clones were sequenced by immunoSEQ multiplex PCR, and TCRdb holds only the in-frame ones, with some missing. The data show under 200,000 clones, approximately 87% seen once. Input material: PBMCs or T cells enriched from blood (not recorded which). The source of these receptors is a woman aged 45-65 years who had recovered from COVID-19. CDR3s include the opening cysteine and the closing phenylalanine or tryptophan. The D gene is left open where the match is weak. A clone size is listed for some rows: how often the clone was seen (once, few, many), or a class if it is expanded.

cdr3_nt	cdr3_aa	v_call	d_call	clone_size	j_call
TGTGCCAGCAGTTTATCTTTCGGTGAGACCCAGTACTTC	CASSLSFGETQYF	TRBV27	.	.	TRBJ2-5
TGTGCCAGTACCACCAGACTAAGGTACTCACCCCTCCACTTT	CASTTRLRYSPLHF	TRBV19	.	.	TRBJ1-6
TGTGCCAGCAGCTTAAAAGGGGTTAACACTGAAGCTTTCTTT	CASSLKGVNTEAFF	TRBV5-6	.	.	TRBJ1-1
TGCGCCAGCAGCCCGGCAACCGGGACTAGCGGGCTCTACAATGAGCAGTTCTTC	CASSPATGTSGLYNEQFF	TRBV5-1	TRBD2	.	TRBJ2-1
TGTGCCAGTAGTAATTGGACTAGCGGGGGGGTAATGGTGGGCAAGACCCAGTACTTC	CASSNWTSGGVMVGKTQYF	TRBV19	TRBD2	.	TRBJ2-5
TGTGCCAGCAGCCCCGGGACAGGGTCTTTCCACGAGCAGTACTTC	CASSPGTGSFHEQYF	TRBV11-1	TRBD1	once	TRBJ2-7
TGTGCCTGGACCCAGGGGGTGCTCGGTACGCAGTATTTT	CAWTQGVLGTQYF	TRBV30	TRBD1	.	TRBJ2-3
TGTGCCAGCAGTCCAGCGGGGGTACCTACCTACGAGCAGTACTTC	CASSPAGVPTYEQYF	TRBV7-9	TRBD2	.	TRBJ2-7
TGTGCCAGTAGTGGGGGGACTAGCCTCACCGGGGAGCTGTTTTTT	CASSGGTSLTGELFF	TRBV19	TRBD2	.	TRBJ2-2
TGTGCCAGCAGCTTATATGTAACAGGCGCTGGGGCCAACGTCCTGACTTTC	CASSLYVTGAGANVLTF	TRBV7-8	.	.	TRBJ2-6
TGCGCCAGCAGTTCCCCAGGGACGGGACAGGGGAGAAGATACGAACGCAATCAGCCCCAGCATTTT	CASSSPGTGQGRRYERNQPQHF	TRBV10-1	TRBD1	.	TRBJ1-5
TGTGCCAGCAGCCCCAGGGGGGAATATAATGGCTACACCTTC	CASSPRGEYNGYTF	TRBV7-3	TRBD1	.	TRBJ1-2
TGCGCCAGCAGTGAAACTAGCGGGGCCGCGAACACCGGGGAGCTGTTTTTT	CASSETSGAANTGELFF	TRBV10-2	TRBD2	.	TRBJ2-2
TGTGCCACCAGTGAACGGGGACAGGGATACGAGCAGTACTTC	CATSERGQGYEQYF	TRBV24-1	TRBD1	.	TRBJ2-7
TGTGCCAGCAGCTTTCGCTTGGCAAAGAATGAGCAGTTCTTC	CASSFRLAKNEQFF	TRBV7-8	.	.	TRBJ2-1
TGTGCCAGCAGCTTCCGGACAGGAAGGGAAAAACTGTTTTTT	CASSFRTGREKLFF	TRBV7-2	TRBD1	.	TRBJ1-4
TGCGCCAGCAGCCAACCGGCAGGGGGCTACACCTTC	CASSQPAGGYTF	TRBV4-1	.	once	TRBJ1-2
TGTGCCAGCAGCCCGCGCGGTACAGATACGCAGTATTTT	CASSPRGTDTQYF	TRBV6-5	.	.	TRBJ2-3
TGTGCCAGCTCACCGGGACAGGTGAACACCGGGGAGCTGTTTTTT	CASSPGQVNTGELFF	TRBV18	TRBD1	.	TRBJ2-2
TGTGCCAGCAGCCGCCGTGGGGGGATAATACACACTGAAGCTTTCTTT	CASSRRGGIIHTEAFF	TRBV7-9	.	.	TRBJ1-1
TGTGCCAGCTCACCCAGCGGACAGGGGGAGAACACTGAAGCTTTCTTT	CASSPSGQGENTEAFF	TRBV18	TRBD1	.	TRBJ1-1
TGTGCCCGCCAGACAGGGAATTCACCCCTCCACTTT	CARQTGNSPLHF	TRBV30	TRBD1	.	TRBJ1-6
TGTGCCAGTAACCCCGGGACAGGGCCCTATGGCTACACCTTC	CASNPGTGPYGYTF	TRBV19	TRBD1	.	TRBJ1-2
TGTGCCATCAGTGGTGAGGGGGCAGGAGGATTGCACGAGCAGTACTTC	CAISGEGAGGLHEQYF	TRBV10-3	TRBD1	.	TRBJ2-7
TGTGCCAGCAGTTCCCTCAGGGAGGGGAACACTGAAGCTTTCTTT	CASSSLREGNTEAFF	TRBV6-5	.	.	TRBJ1-1
TGTGCCAGCAGTTACGCCCCCCCTAGCACCGGGGAGCTGTTTTTT	CASSYAPPSTGELFF	TRBV6-5	.	.	TRBJ2-2
TGCGCCAGCAAGAGCGGGGAGATCTCCTACAATGAGCAGTTCTTC	CASKSGEISYNEQFF	TRBV5-1	TRBD2	once	TRBJ2-1
TGCAGTGCTAGGGGAGACTACGAGCAGTACTTC	CSARGDYEQYF	TRBV20-1	.	.	TRBJ2-7
TGTGCCAGCAGCAAACAGGGGAGCACAGATACGCAGTATTTT	CASSKQGSTDTQYF	TRBV7-9	TRBD1	few	TRBJ2-3